This T cell receptor beta chain derives from a study of early T cells in non-severe SARS-CoV-2 infection. Study overall: Whole-blood bulk RNA, unsorted, was sequenced, and chains were unpaired. Broader study findings: Lookups in VDJdb leaned toward anti-spike CD8 responses and missed private and CD4 specificities.

This clonotype was detected only a few times. The antigen is unknown. Unique molecular identifiers were added to individual cDNA molecules. MiXCR was run by TCRdb on the 5' RACE reads, yielding one entry per CDR3 protein. The sample has 99,000 or so distinct CDR3 sequences, 16% seen once. CDR1 and CDR2 (germline): DFQATT, SNEGSKA (reference sequence). The CDR3 runs 13 residues. Trimming stripped 1 base from V and 6 bases from J, with 12 bases between. This rearrangement joins TRBV20-1 to TRBJ1-1; D unclear. The sample comprised whole blood. This receptor was identified in an adult who was a healthcare worker with PCR-confirmed SARS-CoV-2 infection or an uninfected control (not recorded which). The CDR3 coding sequence is TGCAGTGCTAGAGCCGCGGGAGTGGCTGAAGCTTTCTTT. This sequence encodes CSARAAGVAEAFF.